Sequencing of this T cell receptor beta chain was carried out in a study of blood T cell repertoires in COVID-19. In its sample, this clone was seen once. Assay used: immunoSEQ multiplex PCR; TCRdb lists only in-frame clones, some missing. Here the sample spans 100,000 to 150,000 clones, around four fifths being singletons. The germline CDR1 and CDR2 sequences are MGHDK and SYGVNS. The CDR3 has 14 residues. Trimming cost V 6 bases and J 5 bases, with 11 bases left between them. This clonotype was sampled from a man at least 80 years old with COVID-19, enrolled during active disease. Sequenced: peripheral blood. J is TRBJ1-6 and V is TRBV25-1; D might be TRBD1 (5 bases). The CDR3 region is CASRWGEDNSPLHF. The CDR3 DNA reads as TGTGCCAGCAGGTGGGGGGAGGATAATTCACCCCTCCACTTT.